Shown below are 27 T cell receptor beta chains from a single sample sequenced in a study of cytomegalovirus exposure and HLA in healthy donors. It was with 60 Vbeta and 13 Jbeta primers that the PCR ran. Assay used: immunoSEQ multiplex PCR; TCRdb lists only in-frame clones, some missing. This sample has 200,000 to 250,000 clones, with about 84% found just once. Sequenced material: PBMCs. The receptors derive from a human donor in good health.

The genes are TRBV2 and TRBJ2-7; the D is unclear. In germline, CDR1 is SNHLY, CDR2 FYNNEI. This CDR3 region has 12 residues. V dropped 8 bases and J dropped 0 bases, with 8 bases sitting between them. The CDR3 nucleotides are TGTGCCAGCGGAGAGAGCTCCTACGAGCAGTACTTC. Its translation: CASGESSYEQYF.

This clone has only one observation. This chain joins TRBV6-1 and TRBJ1-3; D ambiguous. Trimming cost V 8 bases and J 4 bases, with 12 bases left between them. This CDR3 is built from 13 residues. CDR1 is MNHNS, CDR2 SASEGT, per germline. The CDR3 nucleotides are TGTGCCAGCTCTTTGGGGAGGGGAAACACCATATATTTT. As protein: CASSLGRGNTIYF.

The chain combines TRBV28 with TRBJ2-6, with 7 bases aligning to TRBD1. Germline CDR1 is MDHEN and CDR2 is SYDVKM. The CDR3 spans 15 residues. After removal of 6 bases from V and 2 bases from J, the junction contained 4 bases not matched to a gene. The CDR3 DNA follows: TGTGCCAGCAGCTCGGGACAGACTGGGGCCAACGTCCTGACTTTC. Residues: CASSSGQTGANVLTF.

J is TRBJ1-1 and V is TRBV19; tentative D call: TRBD1 (6 bases). Germline CDR1 and CDR2: LNHDA and SQIVND (reference sequence). V was pared by 8 bases and J by 1 base, with 14 bases between. The CDR3 sequence is 14 residues long. DNA of the CDR3: TGTGCCAGTCGCTCTGGGGGCGGGAACACTGAAGCTTTCTTT. Translated: CASRSGGGNTEAFF.

This clone was seen just once. The gene calls are TRBV19 and TRBJ1-2; D is undetermined. The length of the CDR3 is 14 residues. Germline V gene sequence: CDR1 LNHDA, CDR2 SQIVND (reference sequence). V gave up 6 bases and J gave up 6 bases, with 17 bases separating them. The CDR3 sequence is CASRPVREIDGYTF. Written as DNA, the CDR3 is TGTGCCAGTAGGCCGGTCCGGGAGATCGATGGCTACACCTTC.

The V call is TRBV28, the J call TRBJ2-3, with 8 bases fitting TRBD2. In germline, CDR1 is MDHEN, CDR2 SYDVKM. The V segment lost 3 bases and the J segment 4 bases; nucleotides outside the gene matches: 9. The CDR3 length is 16 residues. The CDR3: CASSLAGGRGADTQYF. The CDR3, as DNA: TGTGCCAGCAGTTTGGCGGGGGGTCGTGGCGCAGATACGCAGTATTTT.

The V gene is TRBV5-1, the J gene TRBJ2-5; TRBD1 matches 7 bases. CDR1 is SGHRS and CDR2 is YFSETQ in the germline V gene. The CDR3 is made up of 14 amino acids. V lost 3 bases to trimming and J lost 5 bases; unmatched junction nucleotides: 7. CDR3 region: CASSSNRGYETQYF. In DNA form, the CDR3 reads TGCGCCAGCAGCTCAAACAGGGGATACGAGACCCAGTACTTC.

V usage is TRBV6-5 and J usage is TRBJ2-7; TRBD1 matches 7 bases. Trimming took 8 bases from V and 4 from J; bases not matched to a gene: 2. CDR1 is MNHEY, CDR2 SVGAGI, per germline. The CDR3 totals 11 residues. CDR3 loop: CASHRGYEQYF. CDR3 bases: TGTGCCAGCCACAGGGGTTACGAGCAGTACTTC.

The V and J genes are TRBV7-8 and TRBJ2-1, with TRBD1 matching over 7 bases. After removal of 5 bases from V and 9 bases from J, the junction contained 10 bases not matched to a gene. This CDR3 is 14 amino acids long. Germline CDR1 and CDR2: SGHVS and FQNEAQ. The DNA of the CDR3 is TGTGCCAGCAGCAGCAGACAGGGTGGGGGTGAGCAGTTCTTC. This encodes CASSSRQGGGEQFF.

J is TRBJ2-2 and V is TRBV7-2; possible D gene TRBD2, 5 bases. Germline CDR1 is SGHTA and CDR2 is FQGNSA. The CDR3 consists of 16 residues. V was pared by 3 bases and J by 4 bases, with 15 bases between. The CDR3 DNA is TGTGCCAGCAGCTTCAGTCGACTACCTTCCACCGGGGAGCTGTTTTTT. Protein sequence: CASSFSRLPSTGELFF.

This sequence joins TRBV9 and TRBJ2-7, with unresolved D. V gave up 0 bases and J gave up 2 bases, with 9 bases separating them. This CDR3 spans 14 amino acids. Germline V lookup: CDR1 SGDLS, CDR2 YYNGEE. The CDR3 is CASSVGLTPYEQYF. As DNA, the CDR3 is TGTGCCAGCAGCGTAGGACTGACTCCCTACGAGCAGTACTTC.

This clone was found a few times. The identical CDR3 is also encoded by other nucleotide sequences in the sample. The J gene is TRBJ1-2, the V gene TRBV4-1, with a tentative D call TRBD1 (6 bases). Trimming stripped 4 bases from V and 4 bases from J, with 19 bases between. Per germline, CDR1 MGHRA and CDR2 YSYEKL. The CDR3 totals 16 residues. The CDR3 region has the DNA TGCGCCAGCAGCCCCTGGGACACATCTTCTTCCTATGGCTACACCTTC. It encodes CASSPWDTSSSYGYTF.

The CDR3 region has the DNA TGTGCCAGCAAGCACAGGGGGCTGGGGGAGACCCAGTACTTC. It codes for CASKHRGLGETQYF. The genes are TRBV25-1 and TRBJ2-5, with TRBD1 identical over 9 bases. The CDR3 is 14 amino acids. Germline V CDR1 and CDR2: MGHDK, SYGVNS. The V gene end was trimmed by 7 bases and the J gene end by 5 bases; junction bases not matched to a gene: 8.

The rearrangement links TRBV14 to TRBJ1-2; 7 bases line up with TRBD1. Germline V gene lookup returns CDR1 SGHDN and CDR2 FVKESK. V shed 0 bases, J shed 8 bases, and the junction held 9 bases outside the gene matches. The CDR3 totals 15 residues. This CDR3 reads CASSQDFRQGGGYTF. The CDR3 region has the DNA TGTGCCAGCAGCCAAGATTTTCGACAGGGAGGCGGCTACACCTTC.

The chain carries TRBV5-1 and TRBJ2-7; D remains unclear. This CDR3 comprises 13 residues. Trimming left V 1 base short and J 2 bases short, with 7 bases between. Germline V gives CDR1 SGHRS, CDR2 YFSETQ. In DNA form, the CDR3 reads TGCGCCAGCAGCTTGAGCCAGGCCTACGAGCAGTACTTC. Its protein is CASSLSQAYEQYF. The complete variable domain, with remaining parts taken from reference TRBV5-1 and TRBJ2-7, reads KAGVTQTPRYLIKTRGQQVTLSCSPISGHRSVSWYQQTPGQGLQFLFEYFSETQRNKGNFPGRFSGRQFSNSRSEMNVSTLELGDSALYLCASSLSQAYEQYFGPGTRLTVT.

This chain links TRBV7-2 with TRBJ1-5; 7 positions match TRBD1. V lost 7 bases, J lost 1 base, and 7 bases stayed unmatched. Germline-derived CDR1 and CDR2 are SGHTA and FQGNSA. CDR3 length: 15 residues. CDR3 protein: CASIEGGWSNQPQHF. Here the CDR3 DNA reads TGTGCCAGCATCGAAGGGGGCTGGAGCAATCAGCCCCAGCATTTT.

The chain couples TRBV20-1 to TRBJ1-2; perhaps TRBD1 as D (5 bases). Germline assignment: CDR1 DFQATT and CDR2 SNEGSKA (reference sequence). This CDR3 has 10 residues. The ends were cut back, 3 bases at V and 7 bases at J, with 6 bases in the middle. The CDR3 sequence is CSARGGGYTF. CDR3 in DNA: TGCAGTGCTAGGGGGGGTGGCTACACCTTC.

The V call is TRBV7-2, the J call TRBJ2-1, with 7 bases aligning to TRBD2. Germline-derived CDR1 and CDR2 are SGHTA and FQGNSA. Losses at the gene ends were 1 base for V and 8 bases for J; bases not matched to a gene: 5. The CDR3 is 14 residues long. The CDR3 bases are TGTGCCAGCAGCTTAGGGGTAGGGAGGGATGAGCAGTTCTTC. Amino acid sequence: CASSLGVGRDEQFF.

As concerns this clone: Other DNA sequences from this sample encode an identical CDR3 as well. The chain recombines TRBV21-1 with TRBJ1-5; the D call of TRBD1 is as the table states it, not checked on the DNA. TRBV21-1 is shown as a pseudogene. There are 16 residues in the CDR3. DNA for the CDR3: TGTGCCAGCAGCAAGGGCCCGAGAATCCTCAATCAGCCCCAGCATTTT. It is translated as CASSKGPRILNQPQHF.

The chain links TRBV5-1 to TRBJ2-1, with 7 bases identical to TRBD2. Germline-derived CDR1 and CDR2 are SGHRS and YFSETQ. With 4 bases clipped from V and 8 bases from J, the junction kept 9 bases outside the gene matches. The CDR3 has 14 amino acids. CDR3: CASSTGTTVYEQFF. In DNA, the CDR3 is TGCGCCAGCAGCACCGGGACTACAGTTTATGAGCAGTTCTTC.

This chain connects TRBV4-1 to TRBJ1-1; possible D gene TRBD1, 5 bases. Per the germline V gene, CDR1 is MGHRA and CDR2 is YSYEKL. V lost 4 bases, J lost 3 bases, and 24 bases lay in between. The CDR3 has 18 amino acids. The CDR3 region has the DNA TGCGCCAGCAGCCCAAGATCTTATTATGGCAGGGATGACACTGAAGCTTTCTTT. As protein: CASSPRSYYGRDDTEAFF.

The V and J genes are TRBV6-6 and TRBJ1-3, with D perhaps matching TRBD1 (6 bases). From germline, CDR1 is MNHNY and CDR2 SVGAGI (reference sequence). This CDR3 region has 15 residues. Trimming pared 6 bases from V and 2 bases from J, leaving 14 bases between. The CDR3 spells CASSPQGSPGNTIYF. CDR3 DNA sequence: TGTGCCAGCAGCCCACAGGGCTCTCCTGGAAACACCATATATTTT.

V gene TRBV19 combines with J gene TRBJ2-3; 7 bases align to TRBD2. Trimming at V came to 5 bases and at J to 3 bases, leaving 11 bases not matched to a gene. The CDR3 has 16 residues. Germline V gene data show CDR1 as LNHDA and CDR2 as SQIVND (reference sequence). CDR3 nucleotides: TGTGCCAGTAGTCTACCTGGGGGGGGAACGACAGATACGCAGTATTTT. Residues: CASSLPGGGTTDTQYF.

V gene TRBV25-1 combines with J gene TRBJ1-2; tentatively, D is TRBD1 (6 bases). The CDR3 is 15 residues long. V was trimmed by 6 bases and J by 8 bases, leaving 22 bases between them. Germline assignment: CDR1 MGHDK and CDR2 SYGVNS. The CDR3 sequence is CASSPMRGASSGYTF. The CDR3 DNA sequence: TGTGCCAGCAGCCCCATGCGGGGGGCGTCGAGCGGCTACACCTTC.

The V gene is TRBV6-6, the J gene TRBJ2-7; weak D call: TRBD1 (5 bases). Per germline, CDR1 MNHNY and CDR2 SVGAGI (reference sequence). The CDR3 spans 16 residues. Trimming left V 2 bases short and J 0 bases short, with 14 bases between. CDR3 in DNA: TGTGCCAGCAGTTACATCCTGAGACAGTCCTCCTACGAGCAGTACTTC. Protein product: CASSYILRQSSYEQYF.

V usage is TRBV7-2 and J usage is TRBJ2-1, with D perhaps matching TRBD2 (6 bases). The V and J ends lost 5 bases and 0 bases respectively, with 14 bases between them. CDR1 SGHTA and CDR2 FQGNSA come from the germline V gene. This CDR3 region has 16 residues. CDR3 in amino acids: CASSQNSGSSYNEQFF. As DNA, the CDR3 is TGTGCCAGCAGCCAAAATAGCGGAAGCTCCTACAATGAGCAGTTCTTC.

This clone was observed a single time. Other DNA sequences in the sample encode the same CDR3. This chain joins TRBV4-3 and TRBJ2-3; 10 bases are shared with TRBD1. In germline, CDR1 is LGHNA, CDR2 YSLEER. The CDR3 has 16 amino acids. With 1 base clipped from V and 4 bases from J, the junction kept 5 bases outside the gene matches. The CDR3 DNA reads TGCGCCAGCAGCCAAGCAGGGACAGGGGCGCCAGATACGCAGTATTTT. Encoded protein: CASSQAGTGAPDTQYF.